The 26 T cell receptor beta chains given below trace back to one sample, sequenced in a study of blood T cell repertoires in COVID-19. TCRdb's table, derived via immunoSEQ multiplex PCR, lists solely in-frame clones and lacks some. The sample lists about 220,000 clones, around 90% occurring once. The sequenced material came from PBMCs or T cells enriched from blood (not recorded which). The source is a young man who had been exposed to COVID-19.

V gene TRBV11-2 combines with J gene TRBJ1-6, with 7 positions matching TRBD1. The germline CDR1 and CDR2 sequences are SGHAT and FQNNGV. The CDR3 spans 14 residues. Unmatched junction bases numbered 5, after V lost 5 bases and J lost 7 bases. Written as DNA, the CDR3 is TGTGCCAGCAGCACATACAGGGGAAATTCACCCCTCCACTTT. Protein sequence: CASSTYRGNSPLHF.

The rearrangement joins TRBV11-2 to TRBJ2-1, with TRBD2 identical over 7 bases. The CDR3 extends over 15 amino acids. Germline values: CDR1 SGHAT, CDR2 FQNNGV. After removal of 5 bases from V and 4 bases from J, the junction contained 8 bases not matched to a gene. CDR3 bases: TGTGCCAGCAGCCAGACTAGCAGCCTTTACAATGAGCAGTTCTTC. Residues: CASSQTSSLYNEQFF.

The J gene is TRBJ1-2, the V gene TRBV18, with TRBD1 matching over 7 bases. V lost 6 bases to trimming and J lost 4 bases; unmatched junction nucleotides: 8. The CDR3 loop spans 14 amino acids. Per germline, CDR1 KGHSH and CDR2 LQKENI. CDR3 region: CASSPTGEAYGYTF. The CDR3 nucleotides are TGTGCCAGCTCCCCAACAGGGGAGGCCTATGGCTACACCTTC.

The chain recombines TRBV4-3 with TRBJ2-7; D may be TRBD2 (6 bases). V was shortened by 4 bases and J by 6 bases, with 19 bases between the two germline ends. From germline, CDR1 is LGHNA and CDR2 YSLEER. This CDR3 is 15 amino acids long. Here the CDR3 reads CASSRISSGVGEQYF. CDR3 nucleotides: TGCGCCAGCAGCCGAATCAGTTCGGGGGTTGGCGAGCAGTACTTC.

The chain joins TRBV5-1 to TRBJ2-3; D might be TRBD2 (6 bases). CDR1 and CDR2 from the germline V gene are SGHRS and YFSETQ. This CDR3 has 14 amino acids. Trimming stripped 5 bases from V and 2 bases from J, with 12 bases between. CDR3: CASRMIAATDTQYF. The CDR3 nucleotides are TGCGCCAGCAGGATGATAGCGGCCACAGATACGCAGTATTTT.

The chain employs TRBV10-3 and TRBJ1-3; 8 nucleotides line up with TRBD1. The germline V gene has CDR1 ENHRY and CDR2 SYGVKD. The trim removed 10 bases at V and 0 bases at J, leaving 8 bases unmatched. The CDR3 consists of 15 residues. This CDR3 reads CATSQGVTSGNTIYF. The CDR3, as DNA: TGTGCCACGTCACAGGGGGTAACCTCTGGAAACACCATATATTTT.

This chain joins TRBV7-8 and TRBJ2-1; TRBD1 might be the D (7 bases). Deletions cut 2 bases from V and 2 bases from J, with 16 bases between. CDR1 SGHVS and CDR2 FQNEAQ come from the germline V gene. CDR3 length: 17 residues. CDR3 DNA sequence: TGTGCCAGCAGCTTAAGGGGGCCGGGGGCAGCCTACAATGAGCAGTTCTTC. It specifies CASSLRGPGAAYNEQFF.

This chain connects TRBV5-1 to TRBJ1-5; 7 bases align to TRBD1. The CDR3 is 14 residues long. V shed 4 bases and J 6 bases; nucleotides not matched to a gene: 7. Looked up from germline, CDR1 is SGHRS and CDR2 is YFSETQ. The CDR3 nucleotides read TGCGCCAGCAGCCCGGGACAGATGGGTCAGCCCCAGCATTTT. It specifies CASSPGQMGQPQHF.

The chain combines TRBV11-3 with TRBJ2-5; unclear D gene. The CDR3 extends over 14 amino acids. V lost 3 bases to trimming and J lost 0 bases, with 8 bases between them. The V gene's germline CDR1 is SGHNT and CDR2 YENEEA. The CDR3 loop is CASSFQRYQETQYF. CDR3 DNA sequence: TGTGCCAGCAGCTTTCAGCGTTACCAAGAGACCCAGTACTTC.

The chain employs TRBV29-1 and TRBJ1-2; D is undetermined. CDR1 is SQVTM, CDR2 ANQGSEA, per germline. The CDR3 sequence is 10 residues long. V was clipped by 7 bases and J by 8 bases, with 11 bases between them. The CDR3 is CSATQEGYTF. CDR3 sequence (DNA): TGCAGCGCGACGCAGGAAGGCTACACCTTC.

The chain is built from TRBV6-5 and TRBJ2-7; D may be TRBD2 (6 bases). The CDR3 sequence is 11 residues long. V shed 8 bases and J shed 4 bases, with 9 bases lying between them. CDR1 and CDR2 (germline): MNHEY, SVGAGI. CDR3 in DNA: TGTGCCAGCGCCGGGGGTTACGAGCAGTACTTC. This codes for CASAGGYEQYF.

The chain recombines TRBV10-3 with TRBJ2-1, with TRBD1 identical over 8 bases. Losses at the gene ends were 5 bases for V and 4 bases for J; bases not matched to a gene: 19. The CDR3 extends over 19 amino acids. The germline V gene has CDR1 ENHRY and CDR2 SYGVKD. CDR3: CAISPSTFRDRTLYNEQFF. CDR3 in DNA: TGTGCCATCAGTCCCTCTACGTTCCGGGACAGGACGCTATACAATGAGCAGTTCTTC.

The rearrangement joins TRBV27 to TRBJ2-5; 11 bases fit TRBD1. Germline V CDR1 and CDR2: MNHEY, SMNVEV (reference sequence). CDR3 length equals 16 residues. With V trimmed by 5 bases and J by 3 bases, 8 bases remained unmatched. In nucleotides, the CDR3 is TGTGCCAGCAGTCCCCGGACAGGGGGCGCGGAAGAGACCCAGTACTTC. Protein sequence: CASSPRTGGAEETQYF.

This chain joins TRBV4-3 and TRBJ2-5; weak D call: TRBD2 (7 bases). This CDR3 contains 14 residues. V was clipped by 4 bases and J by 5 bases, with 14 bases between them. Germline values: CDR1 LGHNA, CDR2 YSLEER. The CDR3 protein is CASSLRGGGETQYF. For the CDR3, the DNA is TGCGCCAGCAGCCTCAGAGGGGGGGGTGAGACCCAGTACTTC.

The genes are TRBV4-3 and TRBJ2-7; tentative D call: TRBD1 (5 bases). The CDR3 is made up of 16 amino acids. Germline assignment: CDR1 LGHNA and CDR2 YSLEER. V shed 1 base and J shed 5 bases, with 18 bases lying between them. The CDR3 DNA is TGCGCCAGCAGCCAAGGGGTCAAGGGGCCTTCGAACGAGCAGTACTTC. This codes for CASSQGVKGPSNEQYF.

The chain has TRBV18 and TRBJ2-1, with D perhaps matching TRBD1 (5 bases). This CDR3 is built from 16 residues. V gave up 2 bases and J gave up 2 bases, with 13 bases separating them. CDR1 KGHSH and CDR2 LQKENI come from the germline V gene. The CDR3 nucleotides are TGTGCCAGCTCACCAACTCAGGCAGGGACCTACAATGAGCAGTTCTTC. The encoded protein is CASSPTQAGTYNEQFF.

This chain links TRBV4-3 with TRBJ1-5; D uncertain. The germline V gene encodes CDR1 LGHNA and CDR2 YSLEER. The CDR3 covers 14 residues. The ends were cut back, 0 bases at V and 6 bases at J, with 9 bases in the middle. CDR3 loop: CASSQDWRVQPQHF. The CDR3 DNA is TGCGCCAGCAGCCAAGATTGGAGGGTTCAGCCCCAGCATTTT.

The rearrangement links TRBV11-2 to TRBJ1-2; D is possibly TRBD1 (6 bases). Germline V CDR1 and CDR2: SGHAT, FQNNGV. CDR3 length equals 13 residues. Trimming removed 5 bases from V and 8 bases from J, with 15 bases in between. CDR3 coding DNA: TGTGCCAGCAGCCCCGAGGACAGCGTGGGCTACACCTTC. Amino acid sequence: CASSPEDSVGYTF.

The DNA of the CDR3 is TGTGCCAGTAGTAGTTTGGGACTAGCGGGGACAGAGACCCAGTACTTC. Translating gives CASSSLGLAGTETQYF. The chain combines TRBV19 with TRBJ2-5, with TRBD2 identical over 13 bases. The V and J ends lost 4 bases and 4 bases, in that order; junction bases with no gene match: 6. Germline V CDR1 and CDR2: LNHDA, SQIVND (reference sequence). CDR3 length: 16 residues.

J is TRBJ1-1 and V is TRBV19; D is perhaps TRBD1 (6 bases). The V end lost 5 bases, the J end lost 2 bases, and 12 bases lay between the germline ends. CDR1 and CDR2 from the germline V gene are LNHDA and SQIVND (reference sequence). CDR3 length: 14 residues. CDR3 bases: TGTGCCAGTAGTGGACAGATAGATAACACTGAAGCTTTCTTT. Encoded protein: CASSGQIDNTEAFF.

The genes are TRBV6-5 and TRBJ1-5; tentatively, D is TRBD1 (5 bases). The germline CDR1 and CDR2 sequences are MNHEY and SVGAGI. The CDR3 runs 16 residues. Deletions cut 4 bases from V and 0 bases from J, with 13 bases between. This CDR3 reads CASSSTLGVSNQPQHF. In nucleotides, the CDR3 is TGTGCCAGCAGTTCTACTTTAGGGGTTAGCAATCAGCCCCAGCATTTT.

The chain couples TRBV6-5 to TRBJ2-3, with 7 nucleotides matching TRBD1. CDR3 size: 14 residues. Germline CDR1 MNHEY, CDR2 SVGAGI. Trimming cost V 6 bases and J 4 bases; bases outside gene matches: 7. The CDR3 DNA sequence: TGTGCCAGCAGGATGACAGGGTACCCAGATACGCAGTATTTT. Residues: CASRMTGYPDTQYF.

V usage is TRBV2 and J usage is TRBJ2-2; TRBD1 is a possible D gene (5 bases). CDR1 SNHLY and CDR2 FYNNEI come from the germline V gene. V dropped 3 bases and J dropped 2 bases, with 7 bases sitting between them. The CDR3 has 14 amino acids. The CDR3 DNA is TGTGCCAGCAGTGAGACAGTTAACACCGGGGAGCTGTTTTTT. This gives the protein CASSETVNTGELFF. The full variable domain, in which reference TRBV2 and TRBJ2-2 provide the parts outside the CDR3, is EPEVTQTPSHQVTQMGQEVILRCVPISNHLYFYWYRQILGQKVEFLVSFYNNEISEKSEIFDDQFSVERPDGSNFTLKIRSTKLEDSAMYFCASSETVNTGELFFGEGSRLTVL.

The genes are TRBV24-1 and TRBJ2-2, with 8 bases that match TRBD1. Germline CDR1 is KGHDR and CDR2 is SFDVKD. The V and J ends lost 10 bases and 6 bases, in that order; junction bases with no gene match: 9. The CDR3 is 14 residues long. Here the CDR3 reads CATAGGESPGELFF. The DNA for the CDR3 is TGTGCCACGGCAGGGGGCGAAAGTCCCGGGGAGCTGTTTTTT.

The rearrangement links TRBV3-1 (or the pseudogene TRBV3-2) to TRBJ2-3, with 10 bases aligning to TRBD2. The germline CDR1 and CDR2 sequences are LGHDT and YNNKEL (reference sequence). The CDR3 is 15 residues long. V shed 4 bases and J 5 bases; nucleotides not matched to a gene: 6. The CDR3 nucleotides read TGTGCCAGCAGCCCAGCGGGGGGGCCGAGAGATACGCAGTATTTT. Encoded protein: CASSPAGGPRDTQYF.

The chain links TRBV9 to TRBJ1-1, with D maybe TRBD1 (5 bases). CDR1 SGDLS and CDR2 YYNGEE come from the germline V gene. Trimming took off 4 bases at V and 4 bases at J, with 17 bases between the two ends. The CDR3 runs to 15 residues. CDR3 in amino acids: CASSPRRGDGTEAFF. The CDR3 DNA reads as TGTGCCAGCAGCCCACGGAGGGGCGACGGCACTGAAGCTTTCTTT.